The sample holds many counts of the clone carrying this TCR beta chain. Its antigen is as yet unknown. TCRdb recomputed calls from the RT-PCR reads with MiXCR, one row per CDR3 protein. The sample has more than 450,000 distinct CDR3 sequences, around 11% seen once; the top ten hold roughly 10%. V trimming: 2 bases; J trimming: 1 base; junction bases outside the gene matches: 9. The CDR3 runs 16 residues. The V gene's germline CDR1 is DFQATT and CDR2 SNEGSKA (reference sequence). This sample is part of a study of response to subunit inactivated influenza vaccine. Broader study findings: Authors suggested each seasonal flu vaccination may recruit only limited numbers of new T cells.

The sequenced sample was PBMCs from blood, obtained on the day of vaccination. The origin of this receptor is a man between 50 and 59 years old who received an inactivated influenza vaccine. This rearrangement joins TRBV20-1 to TRBJ2-7, with TRBD2 matching 9 bases. The CDR3 sequence: CSARLVAGAVSYEQYF. In DNA, the CDR3 is TGCAGTGCTAGACTAGTAGCGGGAGCTGTGTCCTACGAGCAGTACTTC.